The source of this T cell receptor beta chain is a study of OX40 agonist ivuxolimab in advanced cancers. Systemic immunosuppression or autoimmune disease history was grounds to exclude patients. CDR3 length: 11 amino acids. Per the germline V gene, CDR1 is MNHNS and CDR2 is SASEGT. Trimming removed 3 bases at V and 11 bases at J, with 10 bases between. Profiled with immunoSEQ multiplex PCR; TCRdb holds only in-frame clones, not every one. The sample comprises approximately 54,000 clones, roughly 90% of which are singletons, and around 9.3% rests with the top ten. The sequencing here drew on CD4+ or CD8+ T cells sorted from blood, taken in a trial of the OX40 agonist ivuxolimab. The chain couples TRBV6-1 to TRBJ1-1, with unresolved D. The clonotype comes from an adult with an advanced solid tumor such as melanoma, head and neck, liver or kidney cancer. CDR3 region: CASSDNGDAFF. The DNA of the CDR3 is TGTGCCAGCAGTGATAACGGGGATGCTTTCTTT.